The clone carrying this TCR beta chain appeared many times. Its antigen is still unknown. These data originate in a study of T cell repertoires in cytomegalovirus infection. Study in general: Public TCR beta signatures indicated both CMV infection and matching HLA type.

Study-level results: Cumulative public TCR beta family frequency identified CMV carriers with the relevant HLA.

TCRdb passed the reads through MiXCR, listing each CDR3 protein once. Of 200,000 to 300,000 distinct CDR3 sequences detected, approximately 9% appear once; the ten largest clones hold about 14%. The CDR3 covers 14 residues. Germline assignment: CDR1 SGHTA and CDR2 FQGNSA. Trimming removed 5 bases at V and 0 bases at J, with 11 bases between. The sequence was collected from a human donor in good health (CMV status not recorded). Some clones in this sample may be carry-over from other donors' samples. The chain employs TRBV7-2 and TRBJ2-7; D remains unclear. Sequenced: PBMCs. CDR3 amino acids: CASSVLGGSYEQYF. For the CDR3, the DNA is TGTGCCAGCAGCGTTTTGGGTGGCTCCTACGAGCAGTACTTC.